This record concerns one T cell receptor (beta chain) sequence. Antigen unknown. Of the isolated RNA, all was reverse transcribed, and so the sequenced material was expressed TCRB transcripts. Clones were sequenced by immunoSEQ multiplex PCR, and TCRdb holds only the in-frame ones, with some missing. In the table there are 350,000 or so clones, roughly a fifth of which are singletons. Donors underwent one heparinised blood draw, about 0.12 L on average. The CDR3 has 14 residues. With 2 bases removed from V and 4 bases from J, the gap between germline ends came to 14 bases. Germline lookup yields CDR1 GTSNPN and CDR2 SVGIG (reference sequence). This sample is part of a study of beta chain features in type 1 diabetes. Points from the study as a whole: TCRB CDR3 length was moderately but significantly reduced in all four CD4+ subsets of Type 1 diabetes patients.

Sequencing used naive CD4+ T cells from blood. The receptor's source is a woman aged 18-29 years in good health. The V call is TRBV30, the J call TRBJ1-2, with D possibly TRBD1 on 5 matching bases. The CDR3 region has the DNA TGTGCCTGGAGTCTAAAGGGGATCTTCTATGGCTACACCTTC. It specifies CAWSLKGIFYGYTF.